This paragraph reports one T cell receptor (beta chain). The sample originates from a study of cytomegalovirus exposure and HLA in healthy donors. PCR was performed using 60 Vbeta and 13 Jbeta primers. Data came from immunoSEQ multiplex PCR; TCRdb stores just in-frame clones and leaves some out. This sample carries about 60,000 clones, 65% to 85% of them seen once, and the ten largest clones take approximately 2.4%. The CDR3 is 15 residues long. V dropped 0 bases and J dropped 3; count of bases not matched to a gene: 5. The germline V gene has CDR1 SQVTM and CDR2 ANQGSEA. The genes are TRBV29-1 and TRBJ1-1; 9 positions match TRBD1. This sequence was found in a female donor in good health and CMV-seronegative. The sample was PBMCs. CDR3 region: CSVEDRDRVDTEAFF. CDR3 in DNA: TGCAGCGTTGAAGACCGGGACAGGGTTGACACTGAAGCTTTCTTT.